This is a list of T cell receptor beta chains from one sample in a study of blood T cell repertoires in COVID-19. Clones were read by immunoSEQ multiplex PCR, and TCRdb kept only the in-frame ones, dropping some. The table records a few hundred thousand clones, roughly 90% of them present only once. What was sequenced was peripheral blood. The receptors stem from a woman aged 55-69 years with acute or convalescent COVID-19. Both conserved end residues are part of each CDR3. Fields, in order: J gene, V gene, clone size, D gene, CDR3 protein, CDR3 DNA. The D gene is left open where the match is weak. The size of a clone is reported for some rows only, either as once, few or many, or as a class for expanded clones.

>TRBJ1-1|TRBV7-9|.|.
CASSQSRGGDTEAFF
TGTGCCAGCAGCCAGTCTCGGGGAGGGGACACTGAAGCTTTCTTT
>TRBJ1-5|TRBV11-2|.|.
CASSLEAGSNQPQHF
TGTGCCAGCAGCTTAGAAGCAGGGAGCAATCAGCCCCAGCATTTT
>TRBJ2-1|TRBV20-1|.|.
CSASFRNEQFF
TGCAGTGCTTCATTCAGGAATGAGCAGTTCTTC
>TRBJ2-7|TRBV7-8|few|.
CASSPTDYEQYF
TGTGCCAGCAGCCCAACAGACTACGAGCAGTACTTC
>TRBJ2-5|TRBV10-3|.|.
CAAAAGQETQYF
TGTGCCGCCGCCGCAGGCCAAGAGACCCAGTACTTC
>TRBJ1-2|TRBV11-3|.|.
CASSLSSGYGYTF
TGTGCCAGCAGCTTATCGTCGGGGTATGGCTACACCTTC
>TRBJ1-2|TRBV19|.|.
CASSYRQPISYGYTF
TGTGCCAGTAGTTACCGACAGCCCATTTCCTATGGCTACACCTTC
>TRBJ2-7|TRBV27|.|TRBD2
CASSLTSVDYEQYF
TGTGCCAGCAGTTTGACTAGCGTGGACTACGAGCAGTACTTC
>TRBJ2-3|TRBV5-6|.|TRBD2
CASSFGVAGLTDTQYF
TGTGCCAGCAGCTTCGGGGTAGCGGGACTCACAGATACGCAGTATTTT
>TRBJ2-7|TRBV7-9|.|.
CASSSQPYEQYF
TGTGCCAGCAGCTCACAGCCCTACGAGCAGTACTTC
>TRBJ2-6|TRBV7-3|.|TRBD1
CASSLGMGGTGSSGANVLTF
TGTGCCAGCAGCTTAGGTATGGGCGGGACAGGTTCCTCTGGGGCCAACGTCCTGACTTTC
>TRBJ2-3|TRBV6-5|.|TRBD2
CASSYSSGGTDTQYF
TGTGCCAGCAGTTATTCTAGCGGAGGCACAGATACGCAGTATTTT
>TRBJ2-7|TRBV27|.|TRBD1
CASGQGTATYEQYF
TGTGCCAGCGGCCAGGGGACAGCTACCTACGAGCAGTACTTC
>TRBJ2-3|TRBV25-1|.|TRBD1
CASSEYTGGFTDTQYF
TGTGCCAGCAGTGAATATACAGGGGGATTCACAGATACGCAGTATTTT
>TRBJ1-1|TRBV12-3/TRBV12-4|.|TRBD1
CASQTGMNTEAFF
TGTGCCAGTCAGACAGGGATGAACACTGAAGCTTTCTTT
>TRBJ1-1|TRBV30|.|.
CAWEGRTEAFF
TGTGCCTGGGAGGGGCGCACTGAAGCTTTCTTT
>TRBJ1-2|TRBV28|once|.
CASRAIGGIGYTF
TGTGCCAGCAGGGCCATAGGGGGAATCGGCTACACCTTC
>TRBJ2-5|TRBV7-2|.|TRBD1
CASSHGQGGRYQETQYF
TGTGCCAGCAGCCACGGACAGGGGGGACGGTACCAAGAGACCCAGTACTTC
>TRBJ2-7|TRBV7-2|few|TRBD2
CASSYGLAGAYEQYF
TGTGCCAGCAGCTACGGACTAGCGGGAGCGTACGAGCAGTACTTC
>TRBJ2-5|TRBV29-1|once|.
CSARDIRIQETQYF
TGCAGCGCCCGGGACATCAGGATCCAAGAGACCCAGTACTTC
>TRBJ1-6|TRBV9|.|.
CASSVSDSGDSPLHF
TGTGCCAGCAGCGTATCAGACAGTGGGGATTCACCCCTCCACTTT
>TRBJ2-1|TRBV6-5|.|TRBD1
CASSSLLRGLGNEQFF
TGTGCCAGCAGTTCTCTCCTCAGGGGGCTAGGCAATGAGCAGTTCTTC
>TRBJ2-1|TRBV19|.|.
CASSTGVNYNEQFF
TGTGCCAGTAGTACAGGGGTGAATTACAATGAGCAGTTCTTC
>TRBJ1-1|TRBV13|once|.
CASSLRRGVNTEAFF
TGTGCCAGCAGCCTAAGACGGGGAGTGAACACTGAAGCTTTCTTT
>TRBJ1-1|TRBV19|.|TRBD1
CASSRGTGPYTEAFF
TGTGCCAGTAGTAGGGGGACAGGGCCTTACACTGAAGCTTTCTTT
>TRBJ2-7|TRBV27|.|TRBD2
CASSRSGAGGGYEQYF
TGTGCCAGCAGTCGATCCGGGGCGGGAGGCGGCTACGAGCAGTACTTC
>TRBJ2-6|TRBV7-2|.|.
CASSLLFSGANVLTF
TGTGCCAGCAGCTTATTATTCTCTGGGGCCAACGTCCTGACTTTC
>TRBJ2-1|TRBV7-9|.|.
CASSLLGQPHTYNEQFF
TGTGCCAGCAGCTTACTAGGACAGCCTCATACCTACAATGAGCAGTTCTTC
>TRBJ2-7|TRBV7-6|.|.
CASSPVGGAMYEQYF
TGTGCCAGCAGCCCGGTTGGAGGGGCTATGTACGAGCAGTACTTC
>TRBJ2-1|TRBV7-9|.|.
CASSLSGADNEQFF
TGTGCCAGCAGCTTATCAGGGGCCGACAATGAGCAGTTCTTC
>TRBJ1-4|TRBV9|.|TRBD1
CASSVGQHEKLFF
TGTGCCAGCAGCGTGGGACAGCATGAAAAACTGTTTTTT
>TRBJ2-7|TRBV11-2|.|TRBD2
CASSPASGGGYEQYF
TGTGCCAGCAGCCCCGCTAGCGGGGGAGGGTACGAGCAGTACTTC
>TRBJ2-1|TRBV19|once|.
CASSIGWFGDEQFF
TGTGCCAGTAGTATTGGCTGGTTTGGAGATGAGCAGTTCTTC
>TRBJ1-1|TRBV28|.|TRBD1
CASSLPGQGLGEAFF
TGTGCCAGCAGTTTACCGGGACAGGGGTTGGGGGAAGCTTTCTTT
>TRBJ1-1|TRBV5-5|once|.
CASSLDLILGSSEAFF
TGTGCCAGCAGCTTGGATCTGATACTGGGCTCTTCTGAAGCTTTCTTT
>TRBJ2-7|TRBV6-2/TRBV6-3|.|.
CASSYSAGGNEQYF
TGTGCCAGCAGTTACTCGGCAGGGGGGAACGAGCAGTACTTC
>TRBJ1-6|TRBV10-3|.|.
CATMGGYSYNSPLHF
TGTGCCACGATGGGGGGGTACTCCTATAATTCACCCCTCCACTTT
>TRBJ2-4|TRBV19|.|.
CASSTPLGSKNIQYF
TGTGCCAGTAGTACTCCGCTGGGGAGCAAAAACATTCAGTACTTC
>TRBJ2-1|TRBV20-1|.|.
CSASTDFGSYNEQFF
TGCAGTGCTAGTACCGACTTCGGCTCCTACAATGAGCAGTTCTTC
>TRBJ1-1|TRBV5-4|few|.
CASSSPGTTDQAFF
TGTGCCAGCAGCTCCCCCGGGACAACCGACCAAGCTTTCTTT
>TRBJ1-5|TRBV6-6|.|.
CASTSGGQPQHF
TGTGCCAGCACCTCGGGCGGGCAGCCCCAGCATTTT
>TRBJ1-5|TRBV28|.|.
CASSFENQPQHF
TGTGCCAGCAGTTTTGAGAATCAGCCCCAGCATTTT
>TRBJ1-1|TRBV27|.|TRBD1
CASSLKSSGGQGAGRITEAFF
TGTGCCAGCAGTTTAAAGAGTTCTGGTGGACAGGGGGCGGGGAGGATCACTGAAGCTTTCTTT
>TRBJ2-1|TRBV6-2/TRBV6-3|.|TRBD2
CASSYPPHFAGGRGSYNEQFF
TGTGCCAGCAGTTACCCCCCACATTTCGCGGGAGGAAGGGGCTCCTACAATGAGCAGTTCTTC
>TRBJ2-7|TRBV2|.|.
CASSGQDPYEQYF
TGTGCCAGCAGTGGACAGGATCCCTACGAGCAGTACTTC
>TRBJ2-2|TRBV5-4|.|.
CASSLKQGYTGELFF
TGTGCCAGCAGCTTAAAACAGGGATACACCGGGGAGCTGTTTTTT
>TRBJ2-3|TRBV4-3|.|.
CASSLGLAIDTQYF
TGCGCCAGCAGCCTGGGTCTAGCAATAGATACGCAGTATTTT
>TRBJ1-6|TRBV19|.|TRBD1
CASSTRGQGFNSPLHF
TGTGCCAGTAGTACGCGTGGACAGGGGTTCAATTCACCCCTCCACTTT